Below are 28 T cell receptor beta chains sequenced from a single sample in a study of T cells in Graves' hyperthyroidism and ophthalmopathy. Authors of the study amplified TCR beta CDR3 regions from RNA transcripts. RT-PCR in the first round (using the HTBI primer set) targeted the TCR CDR3. MiXCR, run by TCRdb on the multiplex PCR reads, gives a single entry per CDR3 protein. The sample has approximately 400,000 distinct CDR3 sequences; 15% to 20% are singletons. Sequencing input: blood. These receptors were taken from a woman between 18 and 30 years old with Graves' hyperthyroidism.

The CDR3 spells CASSLSRNRGLTYGYTF. DNA for the CDR3: TGTGCCAGCAGCCTTTCAAGGAACAGGGGTCTGACCTATGGCTACACCTTC. This chain links TRBV11-2 with TRBJ1-2; TRBD1 matches 7 bases. This CDR3 has 17 amino acids. Germline V gives CDR1 SGHAT, CDR2 FQNNGV. V lost 5 bases, J lost 4 bases, and 16 bases stayed unmatched. Drawing the rest from reference TRBV11-2 and TRBJ1-2, the complete variable domain is EAGVAQSPRYKIIEKRQSVAFWCNPISGHATLYWYQQILGQGPKLLIQFQNNGVVDDSQLPKDRFSAERLKGVDSTLKIQPAKLEDSAVYLCASSLSRNRGLTYGYTFGSGTRLTVV.

The table lists this clonotype with many counts. Compared with germline, one end of the junction differs, possibly owing to a read error. In DNA form, the CDR3 reads TGTGCCGGCAGTTACTCGAAGAAAGGGACAGGGTCGAGTTATAGCAATCAGCCCCAGCATTTT. Protein product: CAGSYSKKGTGSSYSNQPQHF. The V call is TRBV6-2 or TRBV6-3, the J call TRBJ1-5, with TRBD1 matching over 9 bases. The CDR3 runs 21 residues. In germline, CDR1 is MNHEY, CDR2 SVGEGT.

This clonotype was picked up many times. The V gene is TRBV30, the J gene TRBJ2-7; tentatively, D is TRBD1 (6 bases). The germline V and J ends were trimmed by 4 bases and 0 bases, with 10 bases remaining between them. Germline V gene sequence: CDR1 GTSNPN, CDR2 SVGIG (reference sequence). The CDR3 is 13 amino acids. This CDR3 reads CAWNWDNSYEQYF. In DNA, the CDR3 is TGTGCCTGGAATTGGGACAACTCCTACGAGCAGTACTTC. The full variable domain, in which reference TRBV30 and TRBJ2-7 provide the parts outside the CDR3, is SQTIHQWPATLVQPVGSPLSLECTVEGTSNPNLYWYRQAAGRGLQLLFYSVGIGQISSEVPQNLSASRPQDRQFILSSKKLLLSDSGFYLCAWNWDNSYEQYFGPGTRLTVT.

This clonotype appeared many times. The chain links TRBV12-3 or TRBV12-4 to TRBJ2-7; a weak D match, TRBD2 (6 bases). The CDR3 totals 14 residues. V lost 5 bases, J lost 3 bases, and 14 bases lay in between. CDR3 residues: CASSITGVGYEQYF. CDR3 coding DNA: TGTGCCAGCAGTATCACGGGAGTCGGCTACGAGCAGTACTTC.

This clonotype has a count of ten or more. This sequence joins TRBV20-1 and TRBJ1-5; TRBD1 might be the D (6 bases). V lost 2 bases and J 7 bases, leaving 18 bases between the germline ends. CDR3 length: 15 amino acids. Germline assignment: CDR1 DFQATT and CDR2 SNEGSKA (reference sequence). The CDR3 sequence is CSARRSTGRRQPQHF. The CDR3 DNA is TGCAGTGCTAGAAGGTCTACAGGGCGTCGACAGCCCCAGCATTTT.

In this sample, this clonotype turned up many times. The V and J genes are TRBV6-1 and TRBJ1-1; 7 bases agree with TRBD1. Germline V lookup: CDR1 MNHNS, CDR2 SASEGT. V was pared by 8 bases and J by 4 bases, with 7 bases of the junction left unmatched. This CDR3 is built from 13 residues. CDR3 amino acids: CASREEGATEAFF. CDR3 bases: TGTGCCAGCCGCGAGGAGGGGGCCACTGAAGCTTTCTTT.

There are many counts of this clonotype. The chain links TRBV20-1 to TRBJ1-2; TRBD1 matches 7 bases. Trimming took 3 bases from V and 3 from J; bases not matched to a gene: 10. The CDR3 is 15 amino acids. Per the germline V gene, CDR1 is DFQATT and CDR2 is SNEGSKA (reference sequence). As DNA, the CDR3 is TGCAGTGCTAGGGATTCAGGGGGGTTCCACTATGGCTACACCTTC. Protein sequence: CSARDSGGFHYGYTF.

This clonotype showed up many times. The V call is TRBV18, the J call TRBJ2-7, with D unclear. Germline assignment: CDR1 KGHSH and CDR2 LQKENI. The CDR3 consists of 17 residues. Trimming stripped 3 bases from V and 1 base from J, with 19 bases between. CDR3 sequence reads: CASSPDGRAPYSYEQYF. The DNA for the CDR3 is TGTGCCAGCTCACCGGACGGAAGGGCTCCATATTCCTACGAGCAGTACTTC.

A word on this clonotype: A read error may explain this, as a much larger clone is one base away. This chain links TRBV12-3 or TRBV12-4 with TRBJ1-5; D might be TRBD1 (6 bases). CDR3 size: 14 residues. The CDR3 nucleotides read TGTGCCAGCAGCCCACAGGGAGGGAATCGGCCCCAGCATTTT. It is translated as CASSPQGGNRPQHF.

The rearrangement links TRBV24-1 to TRBJ1-2; D is unclear. The CDR3 is made up of 12 amino acids. CDR1 is KGHDR, CDR2 SFDVKD, per germline. Deletions cut 5 bases from V and 6 bases from J, with 9 bases between. CDR3 loop: CATSGPPHGYTF. The CDR3 bases are TGTGCCACCAGTGGACCGCCCCATGGCTACACCTTC.

This clonotype was picked up many times. The chain carries TRBV4-2 and TRBJ2-5; D is uncertain. Germline lookup yields CDR1 LGHNA and CDR2 YNFKEQ. The CDR3 is made up of 14 amino acids. V shed 0 bases and J shed 7 bases, with 12 bases lying between them. The CDR3, as DNA: TGTGCCAGCAGCCAAGATTACGTTCTTGGGACCCAGTACTTC. Its translation is CASSQDYVLGTQYF.

This chain links TRBV7-2 with TRBJ2-7; 10 positions match TRBD1. The germline gives CDR1 SGHTA, CDR2 FQGNSA. The trim removed 5 bases at V and 5 bases at J, leaving 3 bases unmatched. There are 13 residues in the CDR3. CDR3 bases: TGTGCCAGCAGCACGGACAGGGGGGACGAGCAGTACTTC. Amino acids: CASSTDRGDEQYF.

The genes are TRBV2 and TRBJ1-5; 7 nucleotides line up with TRBD1. CDR3 length equals 13 residues. Looked up from germline, CDR1 is SNHLY and CDR2 is FYNNEI. V dropped 8 bases and J dropped 4; count of bases not matched to a gene: 5. CDR3 region: CASARDSNQPQHF. The CDR3, as DNA: TGTGCCAGCGCCCGGGACAGTAATCAGCCCCAGCATTTT.

This clonotype was seen repeatedly, ten times or more. The chain combines TRBV25-1 with TRBJ1-5; D ambiguous. CDR3 length: 15 amino acids. Germline-derived CDR1 and CDR2 are MGHDK and SYGVNS. V lost 4 bases, J lost 6 bases, and 16 bases lay in between. The CDR3 bases are TGTGCCAGCAGTGTTGGTATCGGGGTCGGTCAGCCCCAGCATTTT. Translating gives CASSVGIGVGQPQHF.

This clonotype was found many times. The chain combines TRBV20-1 with TRBJ1-5, with TRBD1 identical over 9 bases. The CDR3 spans 14 residues. The germline V gene has CDR1 DFQATT and CDR2 SNEGSKA (reference sequence). V lost 5 bases, J lost 3 bases, and 5 bases stayed unmatched. The CDR3: CSAQGDRVNQPQHF. Written as DNA, the CDR3 is TGCAGTGCTCAAGGGGACAGGGTCAATCAGCCCCAGCATTTT.

The chain is built from TRBV6-5 and TRBJ1-1; D possibly corresponds to TRBD1 (5 bases). CDR1 MNHEY and CDR2 SVGAGI come from the germline V gene. The germline V and J ends were trimmed by 2 bases and 5 bases, with 12 bases remaining between them. The CDR3 is 14 residues long. In DNA, the CDR3 is TGTGCCAGCAGTTACCAGGATCGGGGGACTGAAGCTTTCTTT. Translated, it gives CASSYQDRGTEAFF.

This clonotype was seen at least ten times. The chain recombines TRBV20-1 with TRBJ2-5, with TRBD2 matching 10 bases. The CDR3 contains 15 residues. CDR1 is DFQATT, CDR2 SNEGSKA, per germline (reference sequence). With V trimmed by 4 bases and J by 0 bases, 5 bases remained unmatched. As DNA, the CDR3 is TGCAGTGCTATATCACTAGCGGGGAACCAAGAGACCCAGTACTTC. Translating it yields CSAISLAGNQETQYF.

This clonotype was found many times. The chain carries TRBV7-8 and TRBJ1-1; D unclear. The CDR3 is 12 residues long. The V gene's germline CDR1 is SGHVS and CDR2 FQNEAQ. V shed 2 bases and J shed 6 bases, with 7 bases lying between them. Here the CDR3 DNA reads TGTGCCAGCAGCTTACTGGAGGCTGAAGCTTTCTTT. This translates into CASSLLEAEAFF.

This clonotype has a count of ten or more. This chain connects TRBV6-5 to TRBJ2-7, with 8 positions matching TRBD1. This CDR3 region has 13 residues. V was pared by 8 bases and J by 6 bases, with 9 bases of the junction left unmatched. Per germline, CDR1 MNHEY and CDR2 SVGAGI. CDR3 in amino acids: CASGSRGPFEQYF. For the CDR3, the DNA is TGTGCCAGCGGATCCAGGGGGCCCTTCGAGCAGTACTTC.

The chain combines TRBV6-1 with TRBJ2-7, with 12 bases fitting TRBD2. The CDR3 is 15 residues long. Germline values: CDR1 MNHNS, CDR2 SASEGT. V shed 5 bases, J shed 1 base, and the junction held 3 bases outside the gene matches. CDR3 region: CASSRTSGISYEQYF. CDR3 DNA sequence: TGTGCCAGCAGTCGGACTAGCGGGATTTCCTACGAGCAGTACTTC.

This clonotype was counted at least ten times. The chain carries TRBV7-2 and TRBJ1-1; D unresolved. Germline CDR1 SGHTA, CDR2 FQGNSA. V lost 1 base and J 1 base, leaving 7 bases between the germline ends. This CDR3 is built from 14 residues. DNA of the CDR3: TGTGCCAGCAGCTTAGGACTTTGGAACACTGAAGCTTTCTTT. Translation gives CASSLGLWNTEAFF.

This chain connects TRBV12-3 or TRBV12-4 to TRBJ1-1; D is ambiguous. The ends were cut back, 6 bases at V and 1 base at J, with 12 bases in the middle. CDR3 size: 14 residues. Written as DNA, the CDR3 is TGTGCCAGCAGCTTTATTACAAGGAACACTGAAGCTTTCTTT. Translated, it gives CASSFITRNTEAFF.

This clonotype was found once. The chain combines TRBV20-1 with TRBJ1-1, with 7 bases aligning to TRBD1. The CDR3 has 12 residues. V gave up 5 bases and J gave up 11 bases; unmatched junction bases: 11. Germline assignment: CDR1 DFQATT and CDR2 SNEGSKA (reference sequence). CDR3 nucleotides: TGCAGTGCTGATAATACAGGGGTGAGGGCTTTCTTT. Translating it yields CSADNTGVRAFF.

This clonotype was recorded at least ten times. J is TRBJ2-7 and V is TRBV27; 8 nucleotides line up with TRBD1. Germline values: CDR1 MNHEY, CDR2 SMNVEV (reference sequence). The CDR3 has 12 amino acids. Losses at the gene ends were 8 bases for V and 2 bases for J; bases not matched to a gene: 2. Here the CDR3 reads CASRDRTYEQYF. DNA of the CDR3: TGTGCCAGCCGGGACAGGACCTACGAGCAGTACTTC.

This chain joins TRBV11-2 and TRBJ1-3; D perhaps matches TRBD1 (5 bases). CDR3 length: 17 residues. V lost 5 bases and J 4 bases, leaving 21 bases between the germline ends. CDR1 is SGHAT, CDR2 FQNNGV, per germline. CDR3 coding DNA: TGTGCCAGCAGCCCACTCCCAAAAGGGGCTTCAGGAAACACCATATATTTT. Translation gives CASSPLPKGASGNTIYF.

This clonotype was counted once. The chain couples TRBV6-1 to TRBJ2-2, with a tentative D call TRBD1 (6 bases). The CDR3 has 17 amino acids. Germline V gene data show CDR1 as MNHNS and CDR2 as SASEGT. Trimming pared 2 bases from V and 1 base from J, leaving 14 bases between. The CDR3 DNA follows: TGTGCCAGCAGTGAAAATATGGGGACATTGAACACCGGGGAGCTGTTTTTT. It translates to CASSENMGTLNTGELFF.

This clonotype was observed at least ten times. The V gene is TRBV11-2, the J gene TRBJ2-2; 8 bases line up with TRBD1. The CDR3 consists of 15 residues. In germline, CDR1 is SGHAT, CDR2 FQNNGV. J was trimmed by 5 bases and V by 5 bases; bases with no gene match: 7. The CDR3 loop reads CASSVRGRETGELFF. The CDR3 nucleotides are TGTGCCAGCAGCGTCAGGGGGCGAGAAACCGGGGAGCTGTTTTTT.

This clonotype was recorded many times. The chain joins TRBV24-1 to TRBJ1-5; D may be TRBD1 (6 bases). CDR1 is KGHDR, CDR2 SFDVKD, per germline. Trimming pared 9 bases from V and 7 bases from J, leaving 24 bases between. The CDR3 runs to 16 residues. CDR3: CATPNQLGGDGQPQHF. The CDR3 DNA follows: TGTGCCACCCCTAACCAGTTAGGGGGGGACGGGCAGCCCCAGCATTTT.